This T cell receptor (beta chain) was obtained from a study of identifying expanded T cells in peripheral blood. Study-wide findings and caveats: Variance in clone template counts between roughly two-week samples significantly increased with total template count across all healthy donors.

Regarding this clone: Its antigen is not known. One end of the junction fails to match germline, which may point to a read error.

Only in-frame clones appear in the TCRdb table, and some are missing; sequencing was by immunoSEQ multiplex PCR. The sample consists of about 52,000 clones, approximately 82% of them appearing once. This TCR was sampled from a person aged 18 to 75 in good health. The specimen sequenced was blood.

The DNA for the CDR3 is TGCGCCAGCAGGTTGGCGACGGGCACAGATACGCAGTATTTT. Translation: CASRLATGTDTQYF. The rearrangement uses TRBV5-1 and TRBJ2-3; D gene unclear. In germline, CDR1 is SGHRS, CDR2 YFSETQ. The length of the CDR3 is 14 residues.